The clone carrying this T cell receptor beta chain came up a few times. Its target is unknown. This sample also contains other DNA sequences that code for the same CDR3. From germline, CDR1 is MNHEY and CDR2 SVGAGI. J gave up 3 bases and V 6 bases, and 6 bases lay outside the gene matches. CDR3 size: 14 residues. This sample was taken from a study of cytomegalovirus exposure and HLA in healthy donors. Vbeta (60) and Jbeta (13) primers were used in the PCR. Clones were sequenced by immunoSEQ multiplex PCR, and TCRdb holds only the in-frame ones, with some missing. The table lists some 170,000 clones, just over 75% of them singletons, with around 1% in the top ten. The study's findings and limits: It was likely that a cluster of highly shared sequence variants was a sequencing artifact. Across donors, most TCRs were seen rarely, yet some public ones were widespread.

The gene calls are TRBV6-5 and TRBJ1-1; 8 nucleotides agree with TRBD1. Sequenced sample: PBMCs. The receptor was derived from a woman aged 40 to 49 in good health and CMV-seronegative. The CDR3 DNA follows: TGTGCCAGCAGCCCAGGGGGCGGTGACACTGAAGCTTTCTTT. Protein: CASSPGGGDTEAFF.